A single TCR beta chain is shown here with its context. Per the germline V gene, CDR1 is LNHNV and CDR2 is YYDKDF (reference sequence). This CDR3 spans 12 amino acids. V shed 2 bases and J shed 5 bases, with 5 bases lying between them. The sample is drawn from a study of blood T cell repertoires in COVID-19. The overall study: Researchers got acute and convalescent COVID-19 samples from the United States, Italy and Spain.

The protocol was immunoSEQ multiplex PCR, while the TCRdb copy is restricted to in-frame clones and leaves out a portion. The data contain over 200,000 clones, 70% to 90% of them singletons. This receptor was taken from a man aged 25-40 years with COVID-19, enrolled during active disease. The sequenced sample was peripheral blood. This chain connects TRBV15 to TRBJ2-3; D gene uncertain. The CDR3 DNA follows: TGTGCCACCAGCAGACTAGAAGATACGCAGTATTTT. Residues: CATSRLEDTQYF.